The 10 T cell receptor beta chains below were found in one sample sequenced in a study of blood T cell repertoires in COVID-19. TCRdb's copy holds only in-frame clones and misses some; the assay was immunoSEQ multiplex PCR. The sample records roughly 180,000 clones, about 83% being singletons. Material for sequencing was peripheral blood. These receptors originate from a man aged 35 to 55 who had recovered from COVID-19.

The chain joins TRBV9 to TRBJ2-3, with TRBD2 identical over 16 bases. Trimming at V came to 7 bases and at J to 7 bases, leaving 18 bases not matched to a gene. From germline, CDR1 is SGDLS and CDR2 YYNGEE. The length of the CDR3 is 19 residues. This CDR3 reads CASPLLPGLAGGPAYTQYF. CDR3 in DNA: TGTGCCAGCCCCCTCCTTCCGGGACTAGCGGGAGGGCCAGCCTATACGCAGTATTTT.

This chain connects TRBV5-8 to TRBJ2-7; 12 bases match TRBD1. Germline CDR1 SGHTS, CDR2 YDEGEE. V was clipped by 4 bases and J by 5 bases; unmatched bases: 4. This CDR3 is built from 14 residues. In DNA form, the CDR3 reads TGTGCCAGCAGCCGAGGGACAGGGGGCCACGAGCAGTACTTC. Amino acid sequence: CASSRGTGGHEQYF.

The chain recombines TRBV19 with TRBJ1-4; 11 nucleotides align to TRBD1. This CDR3 is 15 amino acids long. V shed 7 bases, J shed 6 bases, and the junction held 7 bases outside the gene matches. Germline assignment: CDR1 LNHDA and CDR2 SQIVND (reference sequence). The CDR3 region has the DNA TGTGCCAGTAATCGACCGGGACAGGGGGATGAAAAACTGTTTTTT. It is translated as CASNRPGQGDEKLFF.

The chain is built from TRBV7-8 and TRBJ2-1; perhaps TRBD2 as D (7 bases). Germline V gene sequence: CDR1 SGHVS, CDR2 FQNEAQ. CDR3 length: 16 residues. V was pared by 5 bases and J by 7 bases, with 21 bases between. The CDR3 region has the DNA TGTGCCAGCAGCAAAACGGGGGGCCGGGCCTCTAATGAGCAGTTCTTC. Amino acids: CASSKTGGRASNEQFF.

The table lists this clone with a few counts. This chain uses TRBV7-6 with TRBJ2-5; 7 bases fit TRBD1. Germline V CDR1 and CDR2: SGHVS, FNYEAQ. The V segment lost 4 bases and the J segment 2 bases; nucleotides outside the gene matches: 10. The CDR3 is made up of 16 amino acids. As DNA, the CDR3 is TGTGCCAGCAGCTGGACCGGGACAGCGAGACAAGAGACCCAGTACTTC. Protein sequence: CASSWTGTARQETQYF.

The chain combines TRBV29-1 with TRBJ2-5; possibly TRBD2 for D (5 bases). CDR3 size: 15 residues. The V end lost 2 bases, the J end lost 2 bases, and 15 bases lay between the germline ends. CDR1 and CDR2 (germline): SQVTM, ANQGSEA. CDR3 loop: CSVEYTGFLQETQYF. CDR3 in DNA: TGCAGCGTTGAATACACGGGGTTTTTGCAAGAGACCCAGTACTTC.

The rearrangement uses TRBV20-1 and TRBJ1-5; TRBD1 might be the D (5 bases). Germline lookup yields CDR1 DFQATT and CDR2 SNEGSKA (reference sequence). V was trimmed by 3 bases and J by 0 bases, leaving 6 bases between them. This CDR3 contains 13 residues. The CDR3 region is CSASQGSNQPQHF. DNA for the CDR3: TGCAGTGCTAGTCAGGGTAGCAATCAGCCCCAGCATTTT.

The chain is built from TRBV2 and TRBJ1-2; no clear D gene. The V and J ends lost 6 bases and 5 bases respectively, with 16 bases between them. The CDR3 runs 14 residues. Germline CDR1 is SNHLY and CDR2 is FYNNEI. Here the CDR3 DNA reads TGTGCCAGCAGCTCTAGTCCTATATCTTATGGCTACACCTTC. It specifies CASSSSPISYGYTF.

This sequence joins TRBV11-1 and TRBJ1-1; 7 bases fit TRBD1. In germline, CDR1 is SGHAT, CDR2 FQDESV (reference sequence). The CDR3 covers 14 residues. Trimming cost V 2 bases and J 1 base; bases outside gene matches: 1. As DNA, the CDR3 is TGTGCCAGCAGCTTAAGGGGGCCGAACACTGAAGCTTTCTTT. Its translation: CASSLRGPNTEAFF.

The J gene is TRBJ1-2, the V gene TRBV6-1; D call uncertain. V lost 2 bases to trimming and J lost 3 bases, with 13 bases between them. CDR1 is MNHNS and CDR2 is SASEGT in the germline V gene. CDR3 length: 15 amino acids. Here the CDR3 reads CASSESGRADYGYTF. The DNA for the CDR3 is TGTGCCAGCAGTGAATCTGGGAGGGCTGACTATGGCTACACCTTC.